This T cell receptor beta chain was sequenced for a study of response to subunit inactivated influenza vaccine. Study observations and caveats: T cells newly recruited by each seasonal influenza vaccination are few, the authors suggested.

Deletions cut 3 bases from V and 6 bases from J, with 8 bases between. This CDR3 is built from 12 residues. CDR1 ENHRY and CDR2 SYGVKD come from the germline V gene. This clonotype came up a few times. Its target is not known. Each CDR3 protein is one row after TCRdb ran MiXCR on the RT-PCR reads. The table lists 450,000 to 600,000 distinct CDR3 sequences, 15% to 20% of them singletons, with 2.5% to 3.5% in the top ten. This TCR was sampled from a man in his fifties or sixties who received an inactivated influenza vaccine. The sample consisted of CD4+ T cells sorted from PBMCs, taken roughly 24 months after vaccination. V is TRBV10-3 and J is TRBJ1-2; no clear D gene. CDR3 DNA sequence: TGTGCCATCAGTGATTCCCCAGATGGCTACACCTTC. It encodes CAISDSPDGYTF.